The present entry profiles one TCR beta chain with its context. The entry originates in a study of OX40 agonist ivuxolimab in advanced cancers. TCRdb's copy holds only in-frame clones and misses some; the assay was immunoSEQ multiplex PCR. The data show fewer than 90,000 clones, around 87% seen once. The V gene lost 1 base and the J gene lost 2 bases, with 9 bases spanning the gap. The germline CDR1 and CDR2 sequences are SGHTA and FQGNSA. The length of the CDR3 is 14 residues. This receptor was identified in an adult with an advanced solid tumor such as melanoma, head and neck, liver or kidney cancer. This chain connects TRBV7-2 to TRBJ2-7; D may be TRBD1 or TRBD2 (6 bases each). The specimen comprised CD4+ or CD8+ T cells sorted from blood, sampled in a trial of the OX40 agonist ivuxolimab. The CDR3, as DNA: TGTGCCAGCAGCTTAGGGGGGGCCACCTACGAGCAGTACTTC. This sequence encodes CASSLGGATYEQYF.